This TCR beta chain was recorded in a study of T cells in Graves' hyperthyroidism and ophthalmopathy. Study observations and caveats: In blood, most of the thyroid clonotypes expanded above 0.001 were also present. Separation of ophthalmopathy from stable hyperthyroidism was achieved by a 13 V-J model. Ophthalmopathy was predicted by the model a median of 6.5 months ahead of onset.

The CDR3 has 13 residues. Germline CDR1 SQVTM, CDR2 ANQGSEA. V lost 0 bases to trimming and J lost 3 bases, with 6 bases between them. RNA transcripts yielded amplified TCR beta CDR3 regions. TCR CDR3 underwent first-round RT-PCR with the HTBI primer set. Using its own MiXCR run on the multiplex PCR reads, TCRdb lists one record per CDR3 protein. This sample carries roughly 570,000 distinct CDR3 sequences, approximately 14% of them seen once, and the ten largest clones take around 7.3%. A note on this clonotype: What it binds is unknown.

This chain connects TRBV29-1 to TRBJ2-1; D gene uncertain. Sequencing used blood. The receptor comes from a woman in her twenties or thirties with Graves' hyperthyroidism. CDR3 coding DNA: TGCAGCGTTGAAGAGTCTTTCTACAATGAGCAGTTCTTC. Protein: CSVEESFYNEQFF.